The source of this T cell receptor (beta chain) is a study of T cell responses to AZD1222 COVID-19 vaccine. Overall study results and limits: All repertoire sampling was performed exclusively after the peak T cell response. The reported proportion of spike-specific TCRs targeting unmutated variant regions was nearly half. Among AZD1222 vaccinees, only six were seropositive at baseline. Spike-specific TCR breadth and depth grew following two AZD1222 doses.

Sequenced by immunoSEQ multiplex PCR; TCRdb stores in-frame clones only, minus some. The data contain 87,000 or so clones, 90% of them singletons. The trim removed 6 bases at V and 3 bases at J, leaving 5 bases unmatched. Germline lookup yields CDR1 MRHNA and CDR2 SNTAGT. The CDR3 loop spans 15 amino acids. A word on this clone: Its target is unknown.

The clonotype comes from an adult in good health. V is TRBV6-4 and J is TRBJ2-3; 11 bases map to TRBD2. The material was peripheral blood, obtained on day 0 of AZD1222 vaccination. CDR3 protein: CASSLSGGATDTQYF. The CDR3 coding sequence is TGTGCCAGCAGCCTTAGCGGGGGGGCGACAGATACGCAGTATTTT.